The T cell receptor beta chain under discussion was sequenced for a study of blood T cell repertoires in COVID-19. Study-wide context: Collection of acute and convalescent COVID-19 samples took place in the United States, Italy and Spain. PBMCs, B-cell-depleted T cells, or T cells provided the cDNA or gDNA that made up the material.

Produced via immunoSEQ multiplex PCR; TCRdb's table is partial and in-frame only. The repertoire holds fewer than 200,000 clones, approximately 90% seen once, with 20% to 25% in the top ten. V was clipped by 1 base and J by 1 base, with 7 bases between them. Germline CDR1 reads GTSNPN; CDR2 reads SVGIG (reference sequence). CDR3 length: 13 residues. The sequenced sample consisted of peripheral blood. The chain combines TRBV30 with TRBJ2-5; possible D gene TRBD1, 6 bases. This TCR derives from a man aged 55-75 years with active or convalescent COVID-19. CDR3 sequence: CAWSGTVQETQYF. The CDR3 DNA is TGTGCCTGGAGTGGGACAGTCCAAGAGACCCAGTACTTC.